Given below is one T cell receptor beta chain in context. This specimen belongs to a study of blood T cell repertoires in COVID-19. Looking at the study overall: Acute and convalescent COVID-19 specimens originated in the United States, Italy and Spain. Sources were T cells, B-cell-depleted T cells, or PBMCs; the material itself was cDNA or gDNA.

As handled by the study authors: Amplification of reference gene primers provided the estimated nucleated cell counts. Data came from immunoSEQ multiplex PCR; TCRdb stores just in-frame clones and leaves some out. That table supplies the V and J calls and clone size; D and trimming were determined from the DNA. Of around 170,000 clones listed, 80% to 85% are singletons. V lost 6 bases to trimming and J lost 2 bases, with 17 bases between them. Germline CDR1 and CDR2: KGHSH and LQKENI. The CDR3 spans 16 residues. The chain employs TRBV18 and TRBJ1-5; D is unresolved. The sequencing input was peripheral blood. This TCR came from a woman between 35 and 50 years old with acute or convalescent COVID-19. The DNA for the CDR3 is TGTGCCAGCTCTCGAGGAGGGAATCGCGGCAATCAGCCCCAGCATTTT. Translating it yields CASSRGGNRGNQPQHF. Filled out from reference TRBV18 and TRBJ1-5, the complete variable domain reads NAGVMQNPRHLVRRRGQEARLRCSPMKGHSHVYWYRQLPEEGLKFMVYLQKENIIDESGMPKERFSAEFPKEGPSILRIQQVVRGDSAAYFCASSRGGNRGNQPQHFGDGTRLSIL.